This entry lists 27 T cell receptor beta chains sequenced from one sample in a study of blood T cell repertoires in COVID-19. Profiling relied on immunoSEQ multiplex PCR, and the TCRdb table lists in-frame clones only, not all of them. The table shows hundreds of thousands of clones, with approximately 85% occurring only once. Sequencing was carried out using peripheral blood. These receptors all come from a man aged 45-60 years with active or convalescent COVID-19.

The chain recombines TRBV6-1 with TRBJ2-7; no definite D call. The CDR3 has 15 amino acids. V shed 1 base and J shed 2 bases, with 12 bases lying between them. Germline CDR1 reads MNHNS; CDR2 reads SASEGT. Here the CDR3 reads CASSEVLTETYEQYF. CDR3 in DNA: TGTGCCAGCAGTGAAGTATTAACAGAGACCTACGAGCAGTACTTC.

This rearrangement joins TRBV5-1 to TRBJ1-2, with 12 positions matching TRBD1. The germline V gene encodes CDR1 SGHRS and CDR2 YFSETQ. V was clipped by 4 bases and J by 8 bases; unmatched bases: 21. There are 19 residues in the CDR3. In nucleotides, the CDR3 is TGCGCCAGCAGCCCGAAGGGGGGCCTCTCTCCGGGACAGGGGGCAGGCTACACCTTC. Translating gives CASSPKGGLSPGQGAGYTF.

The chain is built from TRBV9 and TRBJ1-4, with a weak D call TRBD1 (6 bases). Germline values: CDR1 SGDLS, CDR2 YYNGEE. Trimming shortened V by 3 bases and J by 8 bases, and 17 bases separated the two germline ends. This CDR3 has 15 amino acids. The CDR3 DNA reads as TGTGCCAGCAGCGAAAATCAGGGGATCCAGGAAAAACTGTTTTTT. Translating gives CASSENQGIQEKLFF.

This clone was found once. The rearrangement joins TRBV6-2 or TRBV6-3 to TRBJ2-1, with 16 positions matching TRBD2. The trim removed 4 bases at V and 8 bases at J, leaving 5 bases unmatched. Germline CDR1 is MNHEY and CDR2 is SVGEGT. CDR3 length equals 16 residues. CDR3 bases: TGTGCCAGCAGTTCGCCGGGACTAGCGGGAGGGTATGAGCAGTTCTTC. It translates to CASSSPGLAGGYEQFF.

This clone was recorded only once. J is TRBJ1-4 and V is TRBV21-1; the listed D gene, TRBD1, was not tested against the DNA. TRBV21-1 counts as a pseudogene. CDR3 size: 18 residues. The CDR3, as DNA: TGTGCCAGCAGCAAGGGGAGACAGGTTAACACAACTAATGAAAAACTGTTTTTT. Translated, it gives CASSKGRQVNTTNEKLFF.

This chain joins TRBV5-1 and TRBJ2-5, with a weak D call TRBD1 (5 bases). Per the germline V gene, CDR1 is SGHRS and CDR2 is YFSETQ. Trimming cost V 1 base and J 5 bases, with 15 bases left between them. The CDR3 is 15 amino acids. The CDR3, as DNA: TGCGCCAGCAGCTTGTCCTCCAGGGCGGAGGAGACCCAGTACTTC. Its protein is CASSLSSRAEETQYF.

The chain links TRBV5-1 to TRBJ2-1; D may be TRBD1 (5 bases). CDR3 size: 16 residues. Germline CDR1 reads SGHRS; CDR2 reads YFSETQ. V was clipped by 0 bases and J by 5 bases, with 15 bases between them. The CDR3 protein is CASSLGSQGSHNEQFF. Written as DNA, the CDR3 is TGCGCCAGCAGCTTGGGTTCCCAGGGATCCCACAATGAGCAGTTCTTC.

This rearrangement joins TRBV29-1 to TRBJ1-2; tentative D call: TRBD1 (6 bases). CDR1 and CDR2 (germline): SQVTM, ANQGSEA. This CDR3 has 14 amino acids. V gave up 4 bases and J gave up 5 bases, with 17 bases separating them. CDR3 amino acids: CSVVLTGNPYGYTF. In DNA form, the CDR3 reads TGCAGCGTTGTCCTAACAGGGAATCCTTATGGCTACACCTTC.

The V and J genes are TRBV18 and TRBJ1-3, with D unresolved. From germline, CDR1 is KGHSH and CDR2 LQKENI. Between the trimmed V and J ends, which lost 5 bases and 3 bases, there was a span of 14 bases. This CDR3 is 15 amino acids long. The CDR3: CASSADSLGGNTIYF. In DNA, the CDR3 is TGTGCCAGCTCAGCCGATAGCCTGGGTGGAAACACCATATATTTT.

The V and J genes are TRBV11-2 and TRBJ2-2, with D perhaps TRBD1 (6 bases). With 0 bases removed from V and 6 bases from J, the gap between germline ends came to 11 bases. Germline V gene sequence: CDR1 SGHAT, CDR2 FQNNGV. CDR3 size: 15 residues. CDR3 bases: TGTGCCAGCAGCTTAGACCTCTCAGGGGCCGGGGAGCTGTTTTTT. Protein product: CASSLDLSGAGELFF.

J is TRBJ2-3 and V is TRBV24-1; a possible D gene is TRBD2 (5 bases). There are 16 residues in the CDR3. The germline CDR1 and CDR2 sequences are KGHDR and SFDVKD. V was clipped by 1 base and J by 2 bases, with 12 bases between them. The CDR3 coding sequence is TGTGCCACCAGTGATTTAGGAGGTGGGAACACAGATACGCAGTATTTT. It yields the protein CATSDLGGGNTDTQYF.

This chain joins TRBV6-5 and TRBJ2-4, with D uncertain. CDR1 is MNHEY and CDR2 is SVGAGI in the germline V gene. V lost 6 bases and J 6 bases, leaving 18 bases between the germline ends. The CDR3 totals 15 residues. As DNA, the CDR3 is TGTGCCAGCAGCGCACGGTACGAGAATCCAAACATTCAGTACTTC. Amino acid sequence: CASSARYENPNIQYF.

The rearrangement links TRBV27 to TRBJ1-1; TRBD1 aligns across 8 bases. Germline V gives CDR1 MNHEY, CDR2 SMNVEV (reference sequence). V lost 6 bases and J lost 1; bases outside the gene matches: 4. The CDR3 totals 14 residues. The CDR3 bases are TGTGCCAGCAGGCGACAGGGGTGGAACACTGAAGCTTTCTTT. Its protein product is CASRRQGWNTEAFF.

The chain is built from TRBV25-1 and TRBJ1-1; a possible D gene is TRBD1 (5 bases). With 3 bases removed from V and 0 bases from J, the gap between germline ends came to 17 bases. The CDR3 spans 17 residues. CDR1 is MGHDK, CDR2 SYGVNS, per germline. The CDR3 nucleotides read TGTGCCAGCAGTGACCGTGCGGGGGGTATCATGAACACTGAAGCTTTCTTT. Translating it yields CASSDRAGGIMNTEAFF.

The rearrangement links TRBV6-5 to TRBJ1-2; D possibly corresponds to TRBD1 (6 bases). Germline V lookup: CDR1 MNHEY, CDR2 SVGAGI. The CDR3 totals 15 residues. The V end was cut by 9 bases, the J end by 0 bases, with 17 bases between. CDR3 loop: CASTSRTEPNYGYTF. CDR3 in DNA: TGTGCCAGTACTTCTCGGACAGAACCTAACTATGGCTACACCTTC.

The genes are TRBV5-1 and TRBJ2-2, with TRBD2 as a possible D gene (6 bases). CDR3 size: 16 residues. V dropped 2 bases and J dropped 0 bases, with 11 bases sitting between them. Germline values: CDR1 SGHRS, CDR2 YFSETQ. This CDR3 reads CASSLGRGANTGELFF. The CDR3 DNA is TGCGCCAGCAGCTTAGGGCGGGGCGCGAACACCGGGGAGCTGTTTTTT. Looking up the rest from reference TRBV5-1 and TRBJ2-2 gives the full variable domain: KAGVTQTPRYLIKTRGQQVTLSCSPISGHRSVSWYQQTPGQGLQFLFEYFSETQRNKGNFPGRFSGRQFSNSRSEMNVSTLELGDSALYLCASSLGRGANTGELFFGEGSRLTVL.

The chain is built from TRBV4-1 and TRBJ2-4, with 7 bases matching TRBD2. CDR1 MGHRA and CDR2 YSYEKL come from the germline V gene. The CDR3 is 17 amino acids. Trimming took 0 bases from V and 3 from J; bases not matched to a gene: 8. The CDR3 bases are TGCGCCAGCAGCCAAGAGGCTAGCGGCTACTACAAAAACATTCAGTACTTC. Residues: CASSQEASGYYKNIQYF.

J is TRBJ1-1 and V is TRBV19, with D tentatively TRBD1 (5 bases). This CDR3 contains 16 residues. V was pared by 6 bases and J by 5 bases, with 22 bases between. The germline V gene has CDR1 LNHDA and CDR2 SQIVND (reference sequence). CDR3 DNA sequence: TGTGCCAGTAGGGCGAGGCGGAGCTACGGGGGGACTGAAGCTTTCTTT. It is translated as CASRARRSYGGTEAFF.

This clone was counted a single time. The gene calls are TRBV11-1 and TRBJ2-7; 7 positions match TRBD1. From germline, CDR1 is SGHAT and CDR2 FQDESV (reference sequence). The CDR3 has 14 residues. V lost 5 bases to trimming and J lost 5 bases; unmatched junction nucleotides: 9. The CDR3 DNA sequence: TGTGCCAGCAGCCGGGTGAGGGGGCCAGACGAGCAGTACTTC. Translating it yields CASSRVRGPDEQYF.

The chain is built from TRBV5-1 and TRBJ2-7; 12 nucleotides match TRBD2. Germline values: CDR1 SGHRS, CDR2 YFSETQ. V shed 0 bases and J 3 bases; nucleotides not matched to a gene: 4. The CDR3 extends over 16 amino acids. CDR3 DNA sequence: TGCGCCAGCAGCTTGGTACTAGCGGGAGGTGGCTACGAGCAGTACTTC. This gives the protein CASSLVLAGGGYEQYF. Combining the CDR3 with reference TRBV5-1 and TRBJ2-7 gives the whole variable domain KAGVTQTPRYLIKTRGQQVTLSCSPISGHRSVSWYQQTPGQGLQFLFEYFSETQRNKGNFPGRFSGRQFSNSRSEMNVSTLELGDSALYLCASSLVLAGGGYEQYFGPGTRLTVT.

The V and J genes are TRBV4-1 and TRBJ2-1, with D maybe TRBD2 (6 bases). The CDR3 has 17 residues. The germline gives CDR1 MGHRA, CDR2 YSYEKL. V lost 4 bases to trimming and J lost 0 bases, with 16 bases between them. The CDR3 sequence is CASSPGTFLSSYNEQFF. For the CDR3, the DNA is TGCGCCAGCAGCCCTGGGACTTTTTTAAGCTCCTACAATGAGCAGTTCTTC.

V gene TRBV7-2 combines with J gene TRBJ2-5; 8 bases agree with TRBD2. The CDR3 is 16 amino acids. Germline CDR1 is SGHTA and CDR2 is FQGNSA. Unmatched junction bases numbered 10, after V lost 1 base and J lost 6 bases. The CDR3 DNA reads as TGTGCCAGCAGCTTAGGACCGGGACTAGGGCGGCAGACCCAGTACTTC. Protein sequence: CASSLGPGLGRQTQYF.

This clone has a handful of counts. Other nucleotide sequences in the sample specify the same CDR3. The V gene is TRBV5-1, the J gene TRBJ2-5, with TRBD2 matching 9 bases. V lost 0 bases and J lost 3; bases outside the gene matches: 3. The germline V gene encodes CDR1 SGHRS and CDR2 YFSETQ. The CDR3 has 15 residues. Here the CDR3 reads CASSLGGGREETQYF. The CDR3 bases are TGCGCCAGCAGCTTGGGAGGCGGGAGGGAAGAGACCCAGTACTTC.

CDR3 loop: CASSLVYNQPQHF. CDR3 sequence (DNA): TGTGCCAGCAGCTTAGTATACAATCAGCCCCAGCATTTT. The rearrangement links TRBV11-2 to TRBJ1-5; D remains unclear. The CDR3 loop spans 13 amino acids. The germline V and J ends were trimmed by 1 base and 3 bases, with 4 bases remaining between them. Per germline, CDR1 SGHAT and CDR2 FQNNGV.

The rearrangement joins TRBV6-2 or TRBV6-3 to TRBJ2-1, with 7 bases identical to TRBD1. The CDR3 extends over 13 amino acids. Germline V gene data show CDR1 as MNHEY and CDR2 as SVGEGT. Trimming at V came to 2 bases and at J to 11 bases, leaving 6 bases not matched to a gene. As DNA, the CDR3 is TGTGCCAGCAGTTACAGAGGGGGCGGACAGCAGTTCTTC. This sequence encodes CASSYRGGGQQFF.

The CDR3: CASAQGGQAKNIQYF. The CDR3 nucleotides read TGTGCCAGCGCACAGGGGGGACAGGCCAAAAACATTCAGTACTTC. This rearrangement joins TRBV28 to TRBJ2-4; 8 bases line up with TRBD1. CDR3 length: 15 residues. The germline V gene has CDR1 MDHEN and CDR2 SYDVKM. J was trimmed by 1 base and V by 8 bases; bases with no gene match: 7. Complete variable domain (other parts from reference TRBV28 and TRBJ2-4): DVKVTQSSRYLVKRTGEKVFLECVQDMDHENMFWYRQDPGLGLRLIYFSYDVKMKEKGDIPEGYSVSREKKERFSLILESASTNQTSMYLCASAQGGQAKNIQYFGAGTRLSVL.

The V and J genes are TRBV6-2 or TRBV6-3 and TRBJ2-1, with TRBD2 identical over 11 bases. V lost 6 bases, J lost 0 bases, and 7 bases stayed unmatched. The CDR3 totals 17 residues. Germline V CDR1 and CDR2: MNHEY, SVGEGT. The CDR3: CASSPGTSGVSYNEQFF. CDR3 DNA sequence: TGTGCCAGCAGCCCCGGGACTAGCGGAGTCTCCTACAATGAGCAGTTCTTC.